A selection of T cell receptor beta chains follows, all from one sample in a study of CD8 T cells in ankylosing spondylitis. MiXCR, run by TCRdb on the 5' RACE reads, gives a single entry per CDR3 protein. The table shows about 340,000 distinct CDR3 sequences, with under 8.5% occurring only once. Sequences were obtained from blood, either unsorted or a sorted T cell fraction (not recorded which). The receptors were sampled from a male donor with ankylosing spondylitis. Each CDR3 is given with its conserved first and last residue. D genes are given only for firm matches. Not every row has a clone size; where given, it reads once, few, many or a size class.

j_call v_call cdr3_length d_call clone_size cdr3_aa cdr3_nt
TRBJ1-1 TRBV3-1 16 . . CASSQEGRGGYTEAFF TGTGCCAGCAGCCAAGAAGGGAGAGGGGGGTACACTGAAGCTTTCTTT
TRBJ2-7 TRBV4-2 13 TRBD1 . CASSLVPRDSLYF TGTGCCAGCAGCCTTGTCCCCCGGGACAGCTTGTACTTC
TRBJ2-2 TRBV25-1 17 TRBD2 few CASSDSGLAGNTGELFF TGTGCCAGCAGTGATTCAGGACTAGCGGGAAACACCGGGGAGCTGTTTTTT
TRBJ2-2 TRBV6-1 12 TRBD1 . CAGGSNTGELFF TGTGCAGGGGGCTCGAACACCGGGGAGCTGTTTTTT
TRBJ2-1 TRBV4-1 18 TRBD2 . CASSRDYSGDGPYNEQFF TGCGCCAGCAGTCGGGACTATTCCGGAGATGGGCCCTACAATGAGCAGTTCTTC
TRBJ2-7 TRBV29-1 11 . . CSVVHSSEQYF TGCAGCGTTGTGCACAGTAGCGAGCAGTACTTC
TRBJ2-7 TRBV10-3 13 . . CAISDRGLYEQYF TGTGCCATCAGTGACCGGGGGCTTTACGAGCAGTACTTC
TRBJ1-2 TRBV28 15 . many CASSLSLGPTRRYTF TGTGCCAGCAGTTTATCTTTGGGACCGACCCGGCGCTACACCTTC
TRBJ2-7 TRBV4-1 15 . few CASSQETGGFYEQYF TGCGCCAGCAGCCAAGAAACCGGGGGCTTTTACGAGCAGTACTTC
TRBJ1-5 TRBV4-3 13 . few CASSQAVNQPQHF TGCGCCAGCAGCCAAGCGGTTAATCAGCCCCAGCATTTT
TRBJ1-6 TRBV12-3/TRBV12-4 14 . . CASSFGGGGSPLHF TGTGCCAGCAGTTTTGGGGGTGGAGGCTCACCCCTCCACTTT
TRBJ2-1 TRBV29-1 11 TRBD2 many CSVVSGGEQFF TGCAGCGTTGTTTCGGGAGGTGAGCAGTTCTTC
TRBJ1-5 TRBV16 14 . . CASSQPLGVQPQHF TGTGCCAGCAGCCAACCCTTGGGGGTTCAGCCCCAGCATTTT
TRBJ2-1 TRBV7-2 16 TRBD2 . CASSLTAGGLYNEQFF TGTGCCAGCAGCTTAACAGCGGGAGGACTCTACAATGAGCAGTTCTTC
TRBJ1-3 TRBV15 16 . few CATSRDGTNSGNTIYF TGTGCCACCAGCAGAGACGGTACTAACTCTGGAAACACCATATATTTT
TRBJ2-5 TRBV6-1 15 . . CASSLAPGIQETQYF TGTGCCAGCAGTCTCGCCCCGGGGATCCAAGAGACCCAGTACTTC
TRBJ2-1 TRBV20-1 16 TRBD2 . CSARPLAAVSYNEQFF TGCAGTGCTAGGCCCCTAGCGGCCGTCTCCTACAATGAGCAGTTCTTC